Each of the 7 T cell receptor beta chains below was sequenced from the same sample in a study of control samples from healthy donors and cancer patients. Repertoires were generated with immunoSEQ multiplex PCR, while TCRdb's copy carries only in-frame clones and drops some. The sample consists of around 100,000 clones, 80% to 95% of them appearing once. Specimen: blood. The receptors were sampled from a human donor in good health. The donor label of this sample is uncertain.

The rearrangement uses TRBV28 and TRBJ1-5, with TRBD1 as a possible D gene (6 bases). This CDR3 region has 16 residues. Trimming took 6 bases from V and 4 from J, leaving 19 bases between them. The germline gives CDR1 MDHEN, CDR2 SYDVKM. This CDR3 is CASRPIIGTQNQPQHF. The CDR3 DNA is TGTGCCAGCAGACCGATAATCGGGACACAGAATCAGCCCCAGCATTTT. The full variable domain, in which reference TRBV28 and TRBJ1-5 provide the parts outside the CDR3, is DVKVTQSSRYLVKRTGEKVFLECVQDMDHENMFWYRQDPGLGLRLIYFSYDVKMKEKGDIPEGYSVSREKKERFSLILESASTNQTSMYLCASRPIIGTQNQPQHFGDGTRLSIL.

V is TRBV6-5 and J is TRBJ1-3; D gene uncertain. CDR3 length equals 13 residues. Germline CDR1 is MNHEY and CDR2 is SVGAGI. Trimming cost V 10 bases and J 0 bases, with 10 bases left between them. CDR3 DNA: TGTGCCACCCGTAAGAGCTCTGGAAACACCATATATTTT. Translating it yields CATRKSSGNTIYF.

The chain carries TRBV5-4 and TRBJ2-3, with 10 bases aligning to TRBD1. Germline V lookup: CDR1 SGHNT, CDR2 YYREEE (reference sequence). The CDR3 is made up of 19 amino acids. V was pared by 3 bases and J by 0 bases, with 13 bases of the junction left unmatched. The CDR3, as DNA: TGTGCCAGCAGCTATGGGGGGACAGGGGCCTTCTCTAGCACAGATACGCAGTATTTT. Protein product: CASSYGGTGAFSSTDTQYF. The full variable domain, with the rest looked up from reference TRBV5-4 and TRBJ2-3, is ETGVTQSPTHLIKTRGQQVTLRCSSQSGHNTVSWYQQALGQGPQFIFQYYREEENGRGNFPPRFSGLQFPNYSSELNVNALELDDSALYLCASSYGGTGAFSSTDTQYFGPGTRLTVL.

V is TRBV24-1 and J is TRBJ2-1, with D perhaps assigned TRBD1 or TRBD2 (6 bases each). V shed 3 bases and J shed 3 bases, with 17 bases lying between them. The length of the CDR3 is 17 residues. The V gene's germline CDR1 is KGHDR and CDR2 SFDVKD. CDR3 DNA: TGTGCCACCAGTGATACGCGGAGGGGGACTTACTACAATGAGCAGTTCTTC. It yields the protein CATSDTRRGTYYNEQFF.

V usage is TRBV12-3 or TRBV12-4 and J usage is TRBJ1-3; 7 positions match TRBD1. J lost 8 bases, V lost 3 bases, and 4 bases had no gene match. This CDR3 is built from 13 residues. The CDR3 bases are TGTGCCAGCAGTTTGCGACAGGGTGACACCATATATTTT. Its protein product is CASSLRQGDTIYF.

This CDR3 is CASHGDGPKPGNQPQHF. CDR3 sequence (DNA): TGTGCCAGCCATGGGGACGGACCGAAGCCTGGCAATCAGCCCCAGCATTTT. The genes are TRBV7-2 and TRBJ1-5; tentative D call: TRBD1 (5 bases). Trimming took off 8 bases at V and 2 bases at J, with 22 bases between the two ends. This CDR3 is built from 17 residues. Germline lookup yields CDR1 SGHTA and CDR2 FQGNSA.

The V gene is TRBV19, the J gene TRBJ2-1, with D possibly being TRBD1 (6 bases). Deletions cut 1 base from V and 8 bases from J, with 21 bases between. There are 17 residues in the CDR3. The V gene's germline CDR1 is LNHDA and CDR2 SQIVND (reference sequence). The CDR3 DNA sequence: TGTGCCAGTAGTATAGCCCAACAGGGATCTAAATTGTATGAGCAGTTCTTC. Its translation is CASSIAQQGSKLYEQFF.